The sequence of this T cell receptor beta chain was determined in a study of T cells in Graves' hyperthyroidism and ophthalmopathy. The authors took PBMCs from over 8.5 ml fresh peripheral blood. Concerning this clonotype itself: This may be a read error, as it is one base from a much larger clone. Since the CDR3 does not end with the conserved phenylalanine or tryptophan, this likely comes from a read error.

The source material, RNA transcripts, was used to amplify TCR beta CDR3 regions. The HTBI set primed first-round TCR CDR3 RT-PCR. TCRdb analysed the multiplex PCR reads with MiXCR anew, one entry per CDR3 protein. The table lists under 300,000 distinct CDR3 sequences, about 14% of them singletons. The sequence derives from a woman in her 40s with Graves' hyperthyroidism that later progressed to Graves' ophthalmopathy. The sequencing input was blood.

CDR3 in amino acids: CSLAGAEETYNEQFS. In nucleotides, the CDR3 is TGCAGCTTAGCCGGAGCCGAAGAAACCTACAATGAGCAGTTCTCC. The rearrangement joins TRBV29-1 to TRBJ2-1, with D uncertain. V was clipped by 8 bases and J by 2 bases, with 19 bases between them. Germline CDR1 and CDR2: SQVTM and ANQGSEA. The length of the CDR3 is 15 residues.